This TCR beta chain was captured in a study of T cell responses to AZD1222 COVID-19 vaccine. This clone was detected a few times. No antigen is known for it. The CDR3 extends over 14 amino acids. V lost 1 base, J lost 7 bases, and 10 bases lay in between. CDR1 is SGHDN and CDR2 is FVKESK in the germline V gene. Overall study findings and caveats: Donors were mostly white British, more females; clonal diversity possibly underestimated. Unmutated variant regions are reportedly the target of nearly half of TCRs that are spike-specific.

Produced via immunoSEQ multiplex PCR; TCRdb's table is partial and in-frame only. In the table there are 120,000 or so clones, about 89% of which are singletons. The V and J genes are TRBV14 and TRBJ1-4; possible D gene TRBD1, 6 bases. The sample in question was peripheral blood, obtained on day 0 of AZD1222 vaccination. This TCR derives from an adult in good health. CDR3 loop: CASSQVGAAEKLFF. The CDR3 coding sequence is TGTGCCAGCAGCCAAGTGGGGGCGGCTGAAAAACTGTTTTTT.